This T cell receptor (beta chain) appears in the sequencing data of a study of T-cell reconstitution after alpha-beta-depleted transplantation in children. Unique molecular identifiers tagged the TCRbeta library. TCRdb analysed the PCR reads with MiXCR anew, one entry per CDR3 protein. The table lists about 510,000 distinct CDR3 sequences, 11% of them singletons. Study-level points and caveats: Newly produced T cells mostly accounted for T-cell counts and diversity one year post-transplant.

The CDR3 length is 13 residues. V was clipped by 2 bases and J by 7 bases, with 12 bases between them. From germline, CDR1 is SQVTM and CDR2 ANQGSEA. This clonotype showed up just a few times. Its cognate antigen is unknown. The sample consisted of PBMCs, mostly from graft donor cells, taken 180 days after TCRalphabeta/CD19-depleted stem cell transplant. This sequence was found in a female patient aged 2-15 years who had a stem cell transplant for aplastic anemia, so the T cells may come from the graft donor. The V call is TRBV29-1, the J call TRBJ1-5, with D possibly TRBD1 on 6 matching bases. CDR3 in amino acids: CSVEWTVGQPQHF. CDR3 DNA sequence: TGCAGCGTTGAATGGACAGTAGGACAGCCCCAGCATTTT.